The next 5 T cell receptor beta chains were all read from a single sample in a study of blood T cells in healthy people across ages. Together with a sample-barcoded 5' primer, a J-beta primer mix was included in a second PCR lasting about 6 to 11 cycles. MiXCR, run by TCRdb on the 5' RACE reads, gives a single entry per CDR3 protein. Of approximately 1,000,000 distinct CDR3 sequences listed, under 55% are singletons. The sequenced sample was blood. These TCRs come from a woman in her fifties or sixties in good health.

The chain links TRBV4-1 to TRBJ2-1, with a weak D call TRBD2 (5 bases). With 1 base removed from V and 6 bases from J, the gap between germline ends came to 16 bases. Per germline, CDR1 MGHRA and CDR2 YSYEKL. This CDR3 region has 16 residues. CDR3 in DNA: TGCGCCAGCAGCCAAGTAGGTCGGGAACGAGGCAATGAGCAGTTCTTC. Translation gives CASSQVGRERGNEQFF.

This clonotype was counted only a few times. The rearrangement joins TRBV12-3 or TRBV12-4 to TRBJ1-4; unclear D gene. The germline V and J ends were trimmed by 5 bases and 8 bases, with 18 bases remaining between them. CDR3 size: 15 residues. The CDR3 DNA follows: TGTGCCAGCAGTCCCTATGGTGAGGGTTTGGAAAAACTGTTTTTT. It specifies CASSPYGEGLEKLFF.

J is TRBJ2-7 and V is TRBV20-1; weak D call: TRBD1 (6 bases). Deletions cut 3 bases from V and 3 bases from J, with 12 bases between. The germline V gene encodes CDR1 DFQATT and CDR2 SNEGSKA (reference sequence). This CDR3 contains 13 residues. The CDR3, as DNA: TGCAGTGCTAGCCCGGGACATATCTACGAGCAGTACTTC. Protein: CSASPGHIYEQYF.

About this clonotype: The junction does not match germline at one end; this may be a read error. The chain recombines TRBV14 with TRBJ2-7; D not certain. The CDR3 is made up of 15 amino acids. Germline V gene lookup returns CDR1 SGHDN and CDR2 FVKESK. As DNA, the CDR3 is TGTGCGAGCAGCCCGGACCCATTAAGCTCCTACGAGCAGTACTTC. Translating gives CASSPDPLSSYEQYF.

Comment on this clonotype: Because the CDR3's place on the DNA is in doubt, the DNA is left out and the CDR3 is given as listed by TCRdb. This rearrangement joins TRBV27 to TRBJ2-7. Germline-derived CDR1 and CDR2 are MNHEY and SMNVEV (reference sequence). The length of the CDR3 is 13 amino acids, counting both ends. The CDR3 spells CASSSSSVYEQYF.